This T cell receptor (beta chain) was sequenced in a study of regulatory T cells in long-lasting Graves disease. Study-wide results and limits: TCR diversity was lower in persistent than newly diagnosed Graves' disease.

As for time point: newly diagnosed GD, antithyroid drugs for less than 3 months. PBMC-derived RNA was used for the TCR library. This clonotype was seen a handful of times. Its antigen is unknown. The length of the CDR3 is 15 residues. CDR1 and CDR2 (germline): ENHRY, SYGVKD. The V gene lost 4 bases and the J gene lost 4 bases, with 14 bases spanning the gap. Through Arm-PCR of CDR3 regions and iRepertoire HTBI primers, TCR beta libraries were built. TCRdb itself ran the multiplex PCR reads through MiXCR, one entry per CDR3 protein. The sample consists of under 700,000 distinct CDR3 sequences, 15% to 20% of them appearing once. The sample was also linked to a second study, of T cells in Graves' hyperthyroidism and ophthalmopathy. That work states: TCR CDR3 underwent first-round RT-PCR with the HTBI primer set. A model using 13 V-J features told ophthalmopathy apart from stable hyperthyroidism.

This clonotype originated in a woman aged 35-65 years with Graves disease. V and J are TRBV10-3 and TRBJ1-5; D is undetermined. This specimen consisted of peripheral blood mononuclear cells (PBMCs), obtained at new diagnosis, from a patient treated with antithyroid drugs. CDR3 DNA sequence: TGTGCCATCAGTGCTCAAGGGTTGGGGAATCAGCCCCAGCATTTT. Protein: CAISAQGLGNQPQHF.